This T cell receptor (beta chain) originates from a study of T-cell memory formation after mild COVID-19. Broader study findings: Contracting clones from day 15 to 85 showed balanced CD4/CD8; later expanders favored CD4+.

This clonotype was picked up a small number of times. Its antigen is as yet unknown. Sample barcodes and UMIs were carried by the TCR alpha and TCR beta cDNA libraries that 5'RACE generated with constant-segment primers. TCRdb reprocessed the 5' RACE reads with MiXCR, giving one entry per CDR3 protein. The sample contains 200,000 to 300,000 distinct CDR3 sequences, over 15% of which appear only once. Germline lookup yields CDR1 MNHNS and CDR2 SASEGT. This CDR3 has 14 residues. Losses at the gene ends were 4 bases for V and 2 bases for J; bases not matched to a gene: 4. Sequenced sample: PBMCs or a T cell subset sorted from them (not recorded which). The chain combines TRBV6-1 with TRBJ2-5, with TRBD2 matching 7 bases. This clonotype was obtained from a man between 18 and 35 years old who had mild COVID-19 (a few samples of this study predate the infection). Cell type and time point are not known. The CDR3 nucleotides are TGTGCCAGCAGTGTCCTCGGGGGGCAAGAGACCCAGTACTTC. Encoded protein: CASSVLGGQETQYF.